What follows are 3 T cell receptor beta chains derived from one specimen sequenced in a study of T cell responses to AZD1222 COVID-19 vaccine (dated by TCRdb to the early 2020s). The library was made by the immunoSEQ multiplex PCR assay. Held by TCRdb, this immuneACCESS table contains in-frame sequences only and omits some clones. Under half of the omission traces to an unresolved V gene where checked; the cause of the rest is unknown. The sample includes 150,000 or so clones, with 92% observed a single time. The ten largest clones represent around 3.3% of the sample. The sample's time point, from its label and the paper: about 28 days (+/-7) after the second vaccine dose. The starting material was peripheral blood, obtained 28 days after the second AZD1222 dose. The receptors were gathered from an adult who received the AZD1222 COVID-19 vaccine.

The chain recombines TRBV9 with TRBJ1-2; 7 nucleotides align to TRBD1. V gave up 1 base and J gave up 1 base; unmatched junction bases: 1. There are 14 residues in the CDR3. Germline V gene sequence: CDR1 SGDLS, CDR2 YYNGEE. Written as DNA, the CDR3 is TGTGCCAGCAGCGTACGGGACAGTAACTATGGCTACACCTTC. Residues: CASSVRDSNYGYTF.

V gene TRBV3-1 (or the pseudogene TRBV3-2) combines with J gene TRBJ1-3; 8 bases align to TRBD1. Germline V lookup: CDR1 LGHDT, CDR2 YNNKEL (reference sequence). The length of the CDR3 is 16 residues. Trimming removed 4 bases from V and 2 bases from J; junction bases left unmatched: 7. CDR3 DNA: TGTGCCAGCAGCCCGAAGACAGGGGTGGCTGGAAACACCATATATTTT. It translates to CASSPKTGVAGNTIYF.

This clone appeared once. This rearrangement joins TRBV28 to TRBJ2-1; 7 bases map to TRBD1. The CDR3 has 15 residues. Germline V gene data show CDR1 as MDHEN and CDR2 as SYDVKM. V dropped 6 bases and J dropped 10; count of bases not matched to a gene: 15. The CDR3 DNA reads TGTGCCAGCAGCCCGCAGCCGGGGACAGCTTTCGAGCAGTTCTTC. The encoded protein is CASSPQPGTAFEQFF.